The clone carrying this T cell receptor beta chain was counted many times. The antigen is not known. The data stem from a study of early T cells in non-severe SARS-CoV-2 infection. About the study: Sequenced bulk RNA came from whole blood that was unsorted, and chains were unpaired.

Per the germline V gene, CDR1 is SGHRS and CDR2 is YFSETQ. The CDR3 totals 14 residues. V gave up 0 bases and J gave up 6 bases; unmatched junction bases: 3. TCRdb re-called the 5' RACE reads with MiXCR, one entry per CDR3 protein. The sample yields 65,000 to 85,000 distinct CDR3 sequences, around a tenth seen once. Notes on the study in general: VDJdb-based matching was biased toward anti-spike CD8 responses and missed private and CD4 specificities.

Sequencing used whole blood. The chain joins TRBV5-1 to TRBJ2-7, with TRBD1 identical over 10 bases. The TCR sequence derives from an adult who was a healthcare worker with PCR-confirmed SARS-CoV-2 infection or an uninfected control (not recorded which). DNA for the CDR3: TGCGCCAGCAGCTTGGACGGGACAGGGGCCGAGCAGTACTTC. Protein: CASSLDGTGAEQYF.